Listed here are 7 T cell receptor beta chains from one sample, sequenced in a study of blood T cells in healthy people across ages (dated by TCRdb to the mid-2010s). The library was obtained by 5' RACE. Sequencing was carried out with an Illumina HiSeq 2500. A second PCR of roughly 7 to 11 cycles was performed with a sample-barcoded 5' primer and a J-beta primer mix. TCRdb reworked the public reads: Q25 trimming with fastp, MiXCR clone assembly, productive beta chains retained. When rows share a CDR3 protein, they turn into one entry using the most common DNA and genes. This sample comprises about 900,000 distinct CDR3 sequences, approximately 67% of them detected only once. The ten largest make up 25% to 30% of the sample. The specimen sequenced was blood. The receptors here all came from a man aged 30-40 years in good health.

Turning to this clonotype: One end of the junction does not line up with germline, which may come from a read error. V gene TRBV27 combines with J gene TRBJ1-5; D is possibly TRBD1 (6 bases). Per germline, CDR1 MNHEY and CDR2 SMNVEV (reference sequence). CDR3 size: 14 residues. CDR3 bases: TGTGCCAGCAGTGTATCAGGGGGCAATCAGCCCCAGCATTTT. It encodes CASSVSGGNQPQHF.

The V gene is TRBV6-1, the J gene TRBJ1-6, with a tentative D call TRBD1 (5 bases). The CDR3 covers 18 residues. V lost 6 bases and J 0 bases, leaving 18 bases between the germline ends. Per the germline V gene, CDR1 is MNHNS and CDR2 is SASEGT. The CDR3 DNA follows: TGTGCCAGCAGGGAGGGACCATCACTGAGCTCCTATAATTCACCCCTCCACTTT. This encodes CASREGPSLSSYNSPLHF.

Of note for this clonotype: A junction boundary mismatches the germline segment, possibly from a read error. The chain has TRBV27 and TRBJ2-7, with TRBD1 identical over 11 bases. The germline CDR1 and CDR2 sequences are MNHEY and SMNVEV (reference sequence). The CDR3 is 12 amino acids. The DNA of the CDR3 is TGTCCCAGCAGGACAGGGGGCTCCGAGCAGTACTTC. This sequence encodes CPSRTGGSEQYF.

The rearrangement joins TRBV2 to TRBJ2-4, with 8 bases matching TRBD2. The CDR3 runs to 14 residues. V trimming: 8 bases; J trimming: 15 bases; junction bases outside the gene matches: 18. The germline CDR1 and CDR2 sequences are SNHLY and FYNNEI. Here the CDR3 DNA reads TGTGCCAGCGGGCGGGAGGCTCCAACGGGCGAGCCGTACTTC. Amino acids: CASGREAPTGEPYF.

The chain carries TRBV20-1 and TRBJ2-4; 8 bases fit TRBD2. TRBJ2-7 explains the end of the DNA better; the J call may be wrong. The CDR3 contains 15 residues. Germline V gives CDR1 DFQATT, CDR2 SNEGSKA (reference sequence). The CDR3 DNA follows: TGCAGTGCTGAGAGTAGCGGGGTAGAGTCGTACGAGCAGTACTTC. This encodes CSAESSGVESYEQYF.

The V and J genes are TRBV7-2 and TRBJ2-7, with D hard to call. The germline V gene has CDR1 SGHTA and CDR2 FQGNSA. V was cut by 5 bases and J by 2 bases, with 13 bases left in between. This CDR3 spans 14 amino acids. This CDR3 reads CASSPTWTTYEQYF. Here the CDR3 DNA reads TGTGCCAGCAGCCCTACATGGACGACCTACGAGCAGTACTTC.

The chain recombines TRBV10-3 with TRBJ1-4; perhaps TRBD1 as D (6 bases). Per the germline V gene, CDR1 is ENHRY and CDR2 is SYGVKD. This CDR3 has 15 amino acids. V gave up 0 bases and J gave up 2 bases, with 7 bases separating them. The CDR3 nucleotides are TGTGCCATCAGTGAGTCCGGGGGCACTAATGAAAAACTGTTTTTT. It codes for CAISESGGTNEKLFF.